Listed here are 22 T cell receptor beta chains from one sample, sequenced in a study of blood T cells in healthy people across ages. Through a sample-barcoded 5' primer and a J-beta primer mix, a second PCR was run for roughly 6 to 12 cycles. Via MiXCR, TCRdb re-called the 5' RACE reads, giving one row per CDR3 protein. The sample lists 580,000 or so distinct CDR3 sequences; 47% were seen once. The sequenced material came from blood. The source is a man aged 80 or over in good health.

This clonotype was counted between two and nine times. The J gene is TRBJ2-1, the V gene TRBV7-2, with no clear D. Germline V gene sequence: CDR1 SGHTA, CDR2 FQGNSA. The CDR3 consists of 13 residues. V lost 5 bases, J lost 9 bases, and 14 bases lay in between. In DNA form, the CDR3 reads TGTGCCAGCAGCCCCGACTCGGCCGCTGAGCAGTTCTTC. Residues: CASSPDSAAEQFF. The full variable domain, rest sourced from reference TRBV7-2 and TRBJ2-1, is GAGVSQSPSNKVTEKGKDVELRCDPISGHTALYWYRQSLGQGLEFLIYFQGNSAPDKSGLPSDRFSAERTGGSVSTLTIQRTQQEDSAVYLCASSPDSAAEQFFGPGTRLTVL.

V and J are TRBV12-3 or TRBV12-4 and TRBJ1-5; TRBD1 agrees at 10 bases. The CDR3 has 14 residues. V lost 5 bases to trimming and J lost 6 bases; unmatched junction nucleotides: 4. CDR3 residues: CASSRTGGFQPQHF. The CDR3 nucleotides read TGTGCCAGCAGTCGGACAGGGGGTTTTCAGCCCCAGCATTTT.

The CDR3 sequence: CASSGTDNSPLHF. CDR3 sequence (DNA): TGTGCCAGCTCCGGTACAGATAATTCACCCCTCCACTTT. The gene calls are TRBV7-9 and TRBJ1-6; D is undetermined. Per the germline V gene, CDR1 is SEHNR and CDR2 is FQNEAQ (reference sequence). This CDR3 is 13 amino acids long. Between the trimmed V and J ends, which lost 8 bases and 5 bases, there was a span of 10 bases.

This clonotype was found a few times. The chain uses TRBV7-2 and TRBJ2-5; 7 bases map to TRBD2. Trimming cost V 1 base and J 9 bases; bases outside gene matches: 11. This CDR3 has 15 residues. Germline assignment: CDR1 SGHTA and CDR2 FQGNSA. Here the CDR3 DNA reads TGTGCCAGCAGCTTAGTCGGGACTACCCCCAGGCCCCAGTACTTC. It translates to CASSLVGTTPRPQYF.

The gene calls are TRBV2 and TRBJ2-3; unclear D gene. CDR1 and CDR2 from the germline V gene are SNHLY and FYNNEI. Deletions cut 3 bases from V and 0 bases from J, with 7 bases between. This CDR3 region has 14 residues. The CDR3 DNA sequence: TGTGCCAGCAGTGACTCTTCTAGCACAGATACGCAGTATTTT. This translates into CASSDSSSTDTQYF.

Many counts were recorded for this clonotype. This sequence joins TRBV7-9 and TRBJ2-3; D ambiguous. V was shortened by 3 bases and J by 1 base, with 14 bases between the two germline ends. This CDR3 comprises 16 residues. Per the germline V gene, CDR1 is SEHNR and CDR2 is FQNEAQ (reference sequence). The CDR3 sequence: CASSFPYERGTDTQYF. For the CDR3, the DNA is TGTGCCAGCAGCTTCCCGTACGAGCGTGGCACAGATACGCAGTATTTT.

A remark on this clonotype: A much larger clone lies a single base off, so this may be a read error. The chain employs TRBV7-2 and TRBJ2-3, with D uncertain. Germline lookup yields CDR1 SGHTA and CDR2 FQGNSA. The V and J ends lost 1 base and 3 bases respectively, with 5 bases between them. CDR3 length: 13 residues. CDR3 loop: CASSLVVTDTQYF. CDR3 nucleotide sequence: TGTGCCAGCAGCTTAGTGGTTACAGATACGCAGTATTTT.

About this clonotype: At one end, the junction sequence differs from germline, possibly due to a read error. The V gene is TRBV3-1, the J gene TRBJ2-3; TRBD2 matches at 8 bases. This CDR3 contains 18 residues. From germline, CDR1 is LGHDT and CDR2 YNNKEL (reference sequence). CDR3 sequence: CVSSQDTSGSASTDTQYF. The DNA for the CDR3 is TGTGTCAGCAGCCAAGATACGAGCGGGAGTGCTTCCACAGATACGCAGTATTTT.

This clonotype was recorded a few times. The chain carries TRBV20-1 and TRBJ2-7; 12 positions match TRBD2. Looked up from germline, CDR1 is DFQATT and CDR2 is SNEGSKA (reference sequence). The J segment lost 1 base and the V segment lost 6 bases, leaving 4 bases of the junction unmatched. The CDR3 sequence is 14 residues long. CDR3 in amino acids: CSATTSGSSYEQYF. In DNA form, the CDR3 reads TGCAGTGCCACGACTAGCGGGAGTTCCTACGAGCAGTACTTC.

In regard to this clonotype: This may be a read error, as it is one base from a much larger clone. The chain links TRBV10-2 to TRBJ2-1; 9 positions match TRBD1. Germline V gene data show CDR1 as WSHSY and CDR2 as SAAADI. This CDR3 is built from 14 residues. The DNA for the CDR3 is TGCACCAGCAGTCGAGACAGGGGGGTCAATGAGCAGTTCTTC. Translation gives CTSSRDRGVNEQFF.

V gene TRBV6-1 combines with J gene TRBJ2-5, with TRBD1 matching over 10 bases. With V trimmed by 6 bases and J by 13 bases, 23 bases remained unmatched. The germline V gene has CDR1 MNHNS and CDR2 SASEGT. The CDR3 is made up of 17 amino acids. DNA for the CDR3: TGTGCCAGCAGCCCGATCGCCCGGACAGGGGGGACCTACGGGCGGTACTTC. It specifies CASSPIARTGGTYGRYF.

J is TRBJ2-3 and V is TRBV27, with 12 bases matching TRBD2. CDR1 is MNHEY and CDR2 is SMNVEV in the germline V gene (reference sequence). V dropped 6 bases and J dropped 0; count of bases not matched to a gene: 7. This CDR3 is 17 amino acids long. The CDR3 protein is CASRRLAGVGSTDTQYF. For the CDR3, the DNA is TGTGCCAGCAGACGACTAGCGGGAGTAGGGAGCACAGATACGCAGTATTTT.

This clonotype was observed at least ten times. The chain couples TRBV7-9 to TRBJ2-1; 7 bases line up with TRBD1. The V gene end was trimmed by 5 bases and the J gene end by 4 bases; junction bases not matched to a gene: 17. The CDR3 is made up of 18 amino acids. CDR1 SEHNR and CDR2 FQNEAQ come from the germline V gene (reference sequence). The chain's CDR3 is CASSLLGTDAFPYNEQFF. The CDR3 bases are TGTGCCAGCAGCCTCCTCGGGACAGACGCTTTCCCGTACAATGAGCAGTTCTTC.

V gene TRBV4-3 combines with J gene TRBJ2-1; the match to TRBD2 covers 8 bases. The CDR3 totals 15 residues. CDR1 is LGHNA, CDR2 YSLEER, per germline. V lost 1 base, J lost 4 bases, and 3 bases stayed unmatched. The CDR3 sequence is CASSQGREGYNEQFF. CDR3 bases: TGCGCCAGCAGCCAAGGTCGGGAGGGTTACAATGAGCAGTTCTTC.

The table lists this clonotype with a few counts. This sequence joins TRBV29-1 and TRBJ2-1, with TRBD2 matching over 11 bases. The germline gives CDR1 SQVTM, CDR2 ANQGSEA. There are 14 residues in the CDR3. V shed 7 bases and J 7 bases; nucleotides not matched to a gene: 9. This chain's CDR3 is CSAKGLAEANEQFF. As DNA, the CDR3 is TGCAGCGCCAAGGGACTAGCGGAGGCTAATGAGCAGTTCTTC.

The chain links TRBV4-3 to TRBJ1-3, with D uncertain. The CDR3 is 15 amino acids. V lost 5 bases to trimming and J lost 0 bases, with 11 bases between them. The germline CDR1 and CDR2 sequences are LGHNA and YSLEER. CDR3 protein: CASSKGPPSGNTIYF. As DNA, the CDR3 is TGCGCCAGCAGCAAAGGCCCCCCCTCTGGAAACACCATATATTTT.

This clonotype turned up a few times. The junction departs from germline at one end; a sequencing error may be responsible. V usage is TRBV12-3 or TRBV12-4 and J usage is TRBJ2-7; possible D gene TRBD2, 5 bases. The DNA end is more similar to TRBJ2-5, so the J call may be wrong. CDR3 length equals 14 residues. The CDR3 loop reads CASSLAPIQETQYF. CDR3 DNA sequence: TGTGCCAGCAGCTTAGCGCCCATTCAAGAGACCCAGTACTTC.

The table lists this clonotype with a few counts. The V gene is TRBV7-2, the J gene TRBJ2-2; TRBD2 agrees at 7 bases. V shed 4 bases and J 5 bases; nucleotides not matched to a gene: 4. Germline assignment: CDR1 SGHTA and CDR2 FQGNSA. The CDR3 sequence is 14 residues long. CDR3 nucleotides: TGTGCCAGCAGCTCACTAGCGTCTACCGGGGAGCTGTTTTTT. Translating it yields CASSSLASTGELFF.

V is TRBV6-1 and J is TRBJ2-7; TRBD2 matches at 10 bases. With V trimmed by 2 bases and J by 7 bases, 5 bases remained unmatched. This CDR3 is 14 amino acids long. Germline V gene lookup returns CDR1 MNHNS and CDR2 SASEGT. For the CDR3, the DNA is TGTGCCAGCAGTGAACCTAGCGGGGGCTCGGAGCAGTACTTC. Protein product: CASSEPSGGSEQYF.

Regarding this clonotype: This may arise from a read error, as a much more abundant clone is one base away. J is TRBJ2-3 and V is TRBV28; possible D gene TRBD1, 6 bases. The germline CDR1 and CDR2 sequences are MDHEN and SYDVKM. The CDR3 extends over 14 amino acids. The CDR3 DNA reads as TGTGCCAGCAGTTTCGTACAGGGCACAGATACGCCGTATTTT. Protein product: CASSFVQGTDTPYF.

This clonotype has just a few counts. The rearrangement uses TRBV27 and TRBJ2-7, with D maybe TRBD1 (5 bases). The CDR3 is made up of 15 amino acids. The V end was cut by 8 bases, the J end by 2 bases, with 19 bases between. Germline lookup yields CDR1 MNHEY and CDR2 SMNVEV (reference sequence). The CDR3 DNA reads TGTGCCAGCGGGGCCCAAGGTGGCGGAGCCTACGAGCAGTACTTC. Translation gives CASGAQGGGAYEQYF.

CDR3: CASSSARGGYGYTF. The CDR3 DNA reads as TGTGCCAGCAGTTCGGCCAGGGGGGGCTATGGCTACACCTTC. This chain joins TRBV12-3 or TRBV12-4 and TRBJ1-2; the match to TRBD1 covers 7 bases. V was clipped by 4 bases and J by 4 bases; unmatched bases: 6. The CDR3 loop spans 14 amino acids.